This T cell receptor (beta chain) emerged from a study of blood T cells in healthy people across ages. Study at large: Capturing about one barcoded beta molecule per two T cells was achieved by template switching.

J gave up 0 bases and V 3 bases, and 4 bases lay outside the gene matches. The length of the CDR3 is 16 residues. Germline lookup yields CDR1 SGDLS and CDR2 YYNGEE. The second PCR ran about 7 to 12 cycles with a sample-barcoded 5' primer and J-beta primers. MiXCR, applied by TCRdb to the 5' RACE reads, yields one record per CDR3 protein. The sample yields 1.5 million to 2 million distinct CDR3 sequences, roughly 27% seen once. Comments on this clonotype: Antigen: not known.

Study findings and constraints: Conclusively comparing naive with antigen-experienced cells was impossible with unsorted PBMCs.

V is TRBV9 and J is TRBJ1-5, with 9 bases identical to TRBD1. Sequenced material: blood. The source is a woman in her 30s in good health. CDR3: CASSAGQGISNQPQHF. CDR3 bases: TGTGCCAGCAGCGCCGGACAGGGGATTAGCAATCAGCCCCAGCATTTT.